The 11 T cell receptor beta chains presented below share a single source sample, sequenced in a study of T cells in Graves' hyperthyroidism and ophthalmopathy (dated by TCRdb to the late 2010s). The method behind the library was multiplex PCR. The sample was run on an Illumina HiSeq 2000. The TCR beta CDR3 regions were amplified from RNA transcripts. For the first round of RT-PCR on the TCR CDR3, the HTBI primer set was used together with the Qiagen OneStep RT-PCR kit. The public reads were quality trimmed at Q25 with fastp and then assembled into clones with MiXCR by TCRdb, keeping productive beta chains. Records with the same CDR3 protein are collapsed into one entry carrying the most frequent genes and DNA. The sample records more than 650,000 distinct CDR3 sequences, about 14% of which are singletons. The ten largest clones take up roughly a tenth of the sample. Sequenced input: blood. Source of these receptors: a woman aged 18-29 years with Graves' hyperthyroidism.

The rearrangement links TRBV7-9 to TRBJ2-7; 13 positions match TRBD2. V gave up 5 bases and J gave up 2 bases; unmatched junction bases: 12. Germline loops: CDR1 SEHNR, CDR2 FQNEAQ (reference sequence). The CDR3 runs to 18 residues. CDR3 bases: TGTGCCAGCAGCCCCCGGGGAGGAGGACTAGCGGGAGCCTACGAGCAGTACTTC. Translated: CASSPRGGGLAGAYEQYF. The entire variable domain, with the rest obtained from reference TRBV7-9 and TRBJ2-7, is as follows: DTGVSQNPRHKITKRGQNVTFRCDPISEHNRLYWYRQTLGQGPEFLTYFQNEAQLEKSRLLSDRFSAERPKGSFSTLEIQRTEQGDSAMYLCASSPRGGGLAGAYEQYFGPGTRLTVT.

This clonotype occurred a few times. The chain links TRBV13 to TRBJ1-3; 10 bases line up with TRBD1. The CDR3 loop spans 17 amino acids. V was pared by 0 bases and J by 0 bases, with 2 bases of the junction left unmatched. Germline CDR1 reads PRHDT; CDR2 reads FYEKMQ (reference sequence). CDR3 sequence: CASSLGGTGVSGNTIYF. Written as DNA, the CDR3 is TGTGCCAGCAGCTTAGGTGGGACAGGGGTCTCTGGAAACACCATATATTTT.

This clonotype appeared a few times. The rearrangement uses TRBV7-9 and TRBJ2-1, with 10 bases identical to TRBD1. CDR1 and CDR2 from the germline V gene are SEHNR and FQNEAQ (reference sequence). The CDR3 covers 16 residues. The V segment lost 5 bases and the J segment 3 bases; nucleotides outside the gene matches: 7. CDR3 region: CASSVGTGAFYNEQFF. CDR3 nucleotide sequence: TGTGCCAGCAGCGTCGGGACAGGGGCTTTCTACAATGAGCAGTTCTTC.

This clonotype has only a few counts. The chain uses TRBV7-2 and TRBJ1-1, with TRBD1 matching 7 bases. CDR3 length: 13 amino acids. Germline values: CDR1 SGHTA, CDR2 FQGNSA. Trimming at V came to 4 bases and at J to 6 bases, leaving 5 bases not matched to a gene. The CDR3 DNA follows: TGTGCCAGCAGCTCCGACAGGGTATCTGAAGCTTTCTTT. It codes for CASSSDRVSEAFF.

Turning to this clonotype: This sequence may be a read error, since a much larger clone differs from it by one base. CDR3 nucleotide sequence: TGTGCCAGCAGTAGGACAGGGGGCGTTAGGAACATTCAGTACTTC. Residues: CASSRTGGVRNIQYF. The chain is built from TRBV12-3 or TRBV12-4 and TRBJ2-4; 11 positions match TRBD1. CDR3 length: 15 residues. Losses at the gene ends were 5 bases for V and 7 bases for J; bases not matched to a gene: 7.

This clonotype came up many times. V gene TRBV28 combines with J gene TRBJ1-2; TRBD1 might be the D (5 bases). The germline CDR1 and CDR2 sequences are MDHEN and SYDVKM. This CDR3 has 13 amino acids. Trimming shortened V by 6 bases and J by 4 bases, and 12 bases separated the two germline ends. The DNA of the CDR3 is TGTGCCAGCAGACCTCCCGACAGCTATGGCTACACCTTC. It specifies CASRPPDSYGYTF.

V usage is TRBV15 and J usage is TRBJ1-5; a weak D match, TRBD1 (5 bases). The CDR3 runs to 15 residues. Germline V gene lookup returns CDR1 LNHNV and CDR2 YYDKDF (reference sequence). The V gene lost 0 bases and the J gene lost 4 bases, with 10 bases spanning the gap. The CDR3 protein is CATSRDREENQPQHF. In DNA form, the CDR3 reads TGTGCCACCAGCAGAGACAGGGAGGAGAATCAGCCCCAGCATTTT. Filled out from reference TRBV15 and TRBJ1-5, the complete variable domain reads DAMVIQNPRYQVTQFGKPVTLSCSQTLNHNVMYWYQQKSSQAPKLLFHYYDKDFNNEADTPDNFQSRRPNTSFCFLDIRSPGLGDTAMYLCATSRDREENQPQHFGDGTRLSIL.

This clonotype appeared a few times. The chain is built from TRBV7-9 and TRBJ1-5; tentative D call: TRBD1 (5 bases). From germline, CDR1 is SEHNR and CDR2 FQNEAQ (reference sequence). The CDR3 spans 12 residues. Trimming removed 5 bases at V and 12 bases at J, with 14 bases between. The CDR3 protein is CASSAQEAFQHF. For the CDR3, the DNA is TGTGCCAGCAGCGCACAGGAGGCGTTCCAGCATTTT.

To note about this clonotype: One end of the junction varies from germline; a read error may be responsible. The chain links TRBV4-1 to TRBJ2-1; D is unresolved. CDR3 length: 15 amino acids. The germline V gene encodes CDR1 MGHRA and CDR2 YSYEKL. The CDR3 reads CASSQDPWGLNEQSF. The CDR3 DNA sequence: TGCGCCAGCAGCCAAGATCCGTGGGGTCTCAATGAGCAGTCCTTC.

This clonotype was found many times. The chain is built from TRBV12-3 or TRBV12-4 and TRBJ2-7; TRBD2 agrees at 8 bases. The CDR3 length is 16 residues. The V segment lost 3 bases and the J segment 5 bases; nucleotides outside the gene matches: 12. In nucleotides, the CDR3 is TGTGCCAGCAGTTTTAACCCAGGGTGGACTAGCAACGAGCAGTACTTC. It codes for CASSFNPGWTSNEQYF.

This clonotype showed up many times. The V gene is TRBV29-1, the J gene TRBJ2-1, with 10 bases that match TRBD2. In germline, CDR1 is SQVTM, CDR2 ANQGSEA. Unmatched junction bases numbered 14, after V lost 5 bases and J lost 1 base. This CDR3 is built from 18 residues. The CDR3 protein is CSVRTSGVLIRSYNEQFF. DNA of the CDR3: TGCAGCGTTAGGACTAGCGGAGTCTTAATTCGGTCCTACAATGAGCAGTTCTTC.